The 3 T cell receptor beta chains listed next were all sequenced from one sample in a study of cytomegalovirus exposure and HLA in healthy donors. The study ran its PCR with 60 Vbeta and 13 Jbeta primers. Assay: immunoSEQ multiplex PCR; the TCRdb copy retains only in-frame clones and omits some. The sample has roughly 100,000 clones, roughly 15% seen once. Sequenced input: PBMCs. These receptors all come from a female donor in good health and CMV-seronegative.

Only a few counts were recorded for this clone. The gene calls are TRBV9 and TRBJ2-7, with a tentative D call TRBD1 (5 bases). The germline V gene has CDR1 SGDLS and CDR2 YYNGEE. V was pared by 3 bases and J by 0 bases, with 7 bases between. CDR3 length: 13 residues. The CDR3 nucleotides are TGTGCCAGCAGCGCAGGGTTCTCCTACGAGCAGTACTTC. This sequence encodes CASSAGFSYEQYF. The full variable domain, its missing parts supplied by reference TRBV9 and TRBJ2-7, is DSGVTQTPKHLITATGQRVTLRCSPRSGDLSVYWYQQSLDQGLQFLIQYYNGEERAKGNILERFSAQQFPDLHSELNLSSLELGDSALYFCASSAGFSYEQYFGPGTRLTVT.

This rearrangement joins TRBV6-9 to TRBJ2-1; TRBD2 aligns across 8 bases. Germline-derived CDR1 and CDR2 are MNHGY and SVAAGI. Unmatched junction bases numbered 11, after V lost 7 bases and J lost 3 bases. The CDR3 is 16 amino acids. CDR3: CASTPPGLVIYNEQFF. CDR3 coding DNA: TGTGCCAGCACCCCTCCGGGACTAGTGATCTACAATGAGCAGTTCTTC.

This clone was recorded a few times. This chain joins TRBV7-9 and TRBJ1-1, with 7 bases fitting TRBD1. The CDR3 has 14 residues. After removal of 2 bases from V and 4 bases from J, the junction contained 4 bases not matched to a gene. CDR1 is SEHNR, CDR2 FQNEAQ, per germline (reference sequence). CDR3 residues: CASSLSGGPTEAFF. The CDR3, as DNA: TGTGCCAGCAGCTTATCAGGGGGACCCACTGAAGCTTTCTTT.